A single sample gave rise to the 28 T cell receptor beta chains below, sequenced in a study of cytomegalovirus exposure and HLA in healthy donors. It was with 60 Vbeta and 13 Jbeta primers that the PCR ran. Profiled with immunoSEQ multiplex PCR; TCRdb holds only in-frame clones, not every one. The sample has 100,000 to 150,000 clones. Sequencing used PBMCs. The receptors here all came from a man between 18 and 29 years old in good health and CMV-seronegative.

The chain uses TRBV28 and TRBJ1-2; D is perhaps TRBD1 (6 bases). Germline assignment: CDR1 MDHEN and CDR2 SYDVKM. The CDR3 covers 14 residues. Trimming took off 7 bases at V and 8 bases at J, with 20 bases between the two ends. The CDR3 DNA follows: TGTGCCAGCACTTTGACAGGCGTTTTCGGAGGCTACACCTTC. Its translation is CASTLTGVFGGYTF.

V usage is TRBV6-1 and J usage is TRBJ1-4; the D is unclear. The CDR3 has 14 amino acids. Germline V gene sequence: CDR1 MNHNS, CDR2 SASEGT. The V end was cut by 3 bases, the J end by 4 bases, with 9 bases between. Here the CDR3 DNA reads TGTGCCAGCAGTGACACAAATCTTAATGAAAAACTGTTTTTT. This sequence encodes CASSDTNLNEKLFF.

The V and J genes are TRBV7-9 and TRBJ1-1; no clear D gene. The CDR3 has 13 residues. Trimming pared 5 bases from V and 6 bases from J, leaving 13 bases between. Germline assignment: CDR1 SEHNR and CDR2 FQNEAQ (reference sequence). Here the CDR3 reads CASSREGWAEAFF. CDR3 nucleotides: TGTGCCAGCAGCCGGGAGGGATGGGCTGAAGCTTTCTTT.

The CDR3 protein is CASSWGQVPHTEAFF. The CDR3 nucleotides read TGTGCCAGCAGCTGGGGACAGGTCCCCCACACTGAAGCTTTCTTT. This chain joins TRBV7-8 and TRBJ1-1; TRBD1 matches at 8 bases. Germline V lookup: CDR1 SGHVS, CDR2 FQNEAQ. The CDR3 is 15 residues long. Trimming at V came to 4 bases and at J to 3 bases, leaving 7 bases not matched to a gene. Based on the CDR3 plus reference TRBV7-8 and TRBJ1-1, the full variable domain is GAGVSQSPRYKVAKRGQDVALRCDPISGHVSLFWYQQALGQGPEFLTYFQNEAQLDKSGLPSDRFFAERPEGSVSTLKIQRTQQEDSAVYLCASSWGQVPHTEAFFGQGTRLTVV.

J is TRBJ2-3 and V is TRBV11-2; D call uncertain. This CDR3 has 13 residues. V was clipped by 0 bases and J by 2 bases, with 3 bases between them. Germline V gene data show CDR1 as SGHAT and CDR2 as FQNNGV. The CDR3 region has the DNA TGTGCCAGCAGCTTAGACAACACAGATACGCAGTATTTT. This sequence encodes CASSLDNTDTQYF.

The chain uses TRBV29-1 and TRBJ2-3, with 12 bases identical to TRBD2. The CDR3 length is 15 residues. Germline loops: CDR1 SQVTM, CDR2 ANQGSEA. J gave up 4 bases and V 4 bases, and 6 bases lay outside the gene matches. CDR3 in amino acids: CSVARLAGDPDTQYF. The CDR3 DNA sequence: TGCAGCGTTGCCCGACTAGCGGGAGATCCAGATACGCAGTATTTT.

The chain couples TRBV7-9 to TRBJ1-1; TRBD1 is a possible D gene (5 bases). The CDR3 covers 13 residues. Trimming cost V 7 bases and J 6 bases, with 15 bases left between them. Germline V gene lookup returns CDR1 SEHNR and CDR2 FQNEAQ (reference sequence). The CDR3 DNA follows: TGTGCCAGCAAACGGGGGGGAGGGGCTGAAGCTTTCTTT. Its protein is CASKRGGGAEAFF. Full variable domain (rest looked up from reference TRBV7-9 and TRBJ1-1): DTGVSQNPRHKITKRGQNVTFRCDPISEHNRLYWYRQTLGQGPEFLTYFQNEAQLEKSRLLSDRFSAERPKGSFSTLEIQRTEQGDSAMYLCASKRGGGAEAFFGQGTRLTVV.

This sequence joins TRBV11-2 and TRBJ1-5, with TRBD1 matching over 8 bases. This CDR3 is built from 16 residues. V gave up 5 bases and J gave up 0 bases; unmatched junction bases: 6. CDR1 and CDR2 from the germline V gene are SGHAT and FQNNGV. DNA for the CDR3: TGTGCCAGCAGCCTTGGACAGGGACTTAGCAATCAGCCCCAGCATTTT. Its translation: CASSLGQGLSNQPQHF.

The chain has TRBV7-9 and TRBJ2-3, with 9 bases lining up with TRBD2. Germline CDR1 is SEHNR and CDR2 is FQNEAQ (reference sequence). This CDR3 region has 16 residues. J gave up 0 bases and V 1 base, and 2 bases lay outside the gene matches. DNA of the CDR3: TGTGCCAGCAGCTTAGGGGCGGGAGGGAGCACAGATACGCAGTATTTT. Protein sequence: CASSLGAGGSTDTQYF.

V is TRBV4-3 and J is TRBJ1-4; a possible D gene is TRBD1 (5 bases). Trimming removed 0 bases from V and 7 bases from J, with 12 bases in between. From germline, CDR1 is LGHNA and CDR2 YSLEER. The CDR3 is 15 amino acids. In nucleotides, the CDR3 is TGCGCCAGCAGCCAAGATCGAAGGAGGGGTGAAAAACTGTTTTTT. This sequence encodes CASSQDRRRGEKLFF.

The chain carries TRBV5-6 and TRBJ1-2; a weak D match, TRBD1 (5 bases). The CDR3 consists of 16 residues. Germline CDR1 is SGHDT and CDR2 is YYEEEE. Deletions cut 6 bases from V and 1 base from J, with 19 bases between. The chain's CDR3 is CASTLIGGLFNYGYTF. CDR3 DNA sequence: TGTGCCAGCACCCTTATCGGGGGTCTATTTAACTATGGCTACACCTTC.

The V call is TRBV10-3, the J call TRBJ1-4; D gene uncertain. Trimming removed 3 bases from V and 3 bases from J, with 8 bases in between. The CDR3 loop spans 14 amino acids. Looked up from germline, CDR1 is ENHRY and CDR2 is SYGVKD. The DNA for the CDR3 is TGTGCCATCAGTGACCCAGTCTCTAATGAAAAACTGTTTTTT. Translation: CAISDPVSNEKLFF.

This chain uses TRBV6-1 with TRBJ2-5, with D possibly TRBD2 on 5 matching bases. Between the trimmed V and J ends, which lost 6 bases and 13 bases, there was a span of 15 bases. Germline V CDR1 and CDR2: MNHNS, SASEGT. The CDR3 totals 11 residues. The CDR3 DNA is TGTGCCAGCAGGGCGTTGGCTGCGGGGTACTTC. Translation: CASRALAAGYF.

CDR3 protein: CASTPRRRDTEAFF. CDR3 sequence (DNA): TGTGCCAGTACGCCCCGCCGGCGGGACACTGAAGCTTTCTTT. V is TRBV19 and J is TRBJ1-1; D is undetermined. Germline V gene sequence: CDR1 LNHDA, CDR2 SQIVND (reference sequence). This CDR3 comprises 14 residues. Between the trimmed V and J ends, which lost 7 bases and 3 bases, there was a span of 15 bases.

This chain uses TRBV28 with TRBJ2-7; TRBD1 matches at 11 bases. V lost 2 bases to trimming and J lost 7 bases; unmatched junction nucleotides: 4. The CDR3 length is 14 residues. CDR1 is MDHEN and CDR2 is SYDVKM in the germline V gene. The DNA for the CDR3 is TGTGCCAGCAGTTTAGGACAGGGGGCGAGGGAGCAGTACTTC. Translation gives CASSLGQGAREQYF.

The chain is built from TRBV14 and TRBJ2-1; 7 positions agree with TRBD2. Trimming removed 5 bases from V and 1 base from J; junction bases left unmatched: 8. Germline CDR1 reads SGHDN; CDR2 reads FVKESK. The CDR3 contains 16 residues. CDR3 in DNA: TGTGCCAGCAGCGCTCACGGCGGGAGTTCCTACAATGAGCAGTTCTTC. It is translated as CASSAHGGSSYNEQFF.

In the case of this clone: Other DNA sequences of this sample code for an identical CDR3. The rearrangement joins TRBV9 to TRBJ1-1; D possibly corresponds to TRBD1 (6 bases). The CDR3 spans 15 residues. Trimming removed 0 bases from V and 3 bases from J, with 12 bases in between. The germline gives CDR1 SGDLS, CDR2 YYNGEE. Here the CDR3 reads CASSVEGGRDTEAFF. The CDR3 bases are TGTGCCAGCAGCGTAGAAGGGGGAAGGGACACTGAAGCTTTCTTT.

The rearrangement joins TRBV6-6 to TRBJ2-5, with 8 positions matching TRBD1. This CDR3 has 14 amino acids. The trim removed 2 bases at V and 3 bases at J, leaving 2 bases unmatched. The germline V gene encodes CDR1 MNHNY and CDR2 SVGAGI (reference sequence). Written as DNA, the CDR3 is TGTGCCAGCAGTTACGAGACAGGGGAAGAGACCCAGTACTTC. This encodes CASSYETGEETQYF.

This chain connects TRBV27 to TRBJ1-2; a weak D match, TRBD1 (5 bases). CDR3 size: 14 residues. The germline V and J ends were trimmed by 5 bases and 8 bases, with 18 bases remaining between them. CDR1 is MNHEY and CDR2 is SMNVEV in the germline V gene (reference sequence). The CDR3 coding sequence is TGTGCCAGCAGTCCAACATTCAGGGTCGGCGGCTACACCTTC. This encodes CASSPTFRVGGYTF.

The chain employs TRBV9 and TRBJ1-2; a possible D gene is TRBD1 (6 bases). Trimming took off 3 bases at V and 6 bases at J, with 18 bases between the two ends. CDR1 and CDR2 from the germline V gene are SGDLS and YYNGEE. The CDR3 extends over 15 amino acids. CDR3 amino acids: CASSDTKQGDDGYTF. CDR3 nucleotide sequence: TGTGCCAGCAGCGACACCAAACAGGGCGACGATGGCTACACCTTC.

This chain links TRBV5-4 with TRBJ1-4, with D maybe TRBD1 (5 bases). Germline CDR1 reads SGHNT; CDR2 reads YYREEE (reference sequence). CDR3 length equals 14 residues. With 4 bases removed from V and 7 bases from J, the gap between germline ends came to 14 bases. The CDR3 region has the DNA TGTGCCAGCAGCCTAGGTCGGGGGGGTGAAAAACTGTTTTTT. Translating it yields CASSLGRGGEKLFF.

V is TRBV28 and J is TRBJ1-2; 8 nucleotides agree with TRBD1. The CDR3 consists of 14 residues. Germline CDR1 MDHEN, CDR2 SYDVKM. V shed 8 bases, J shed 7 bases, and the junction held 12 bases outside the gene matches. This chain's CDR3 is CASGVGHRGGGYTF. CDR3 in DNA: TGTGCCAGCGGAGTAGGGCACAGGGGGGGTGGCTACACCTTC.

With regard to this clone: Germline and junction disagree at one end, which may indicate a read error. This same CDR3 is encoded by further DNA sequences in the sample. V is TRBV7-3 and J is TRBJ1-1; D is undetermined. Germline V CDR1 and CDR2: SGHTA, FQGTGA. The CDR3 runs 15 residues. The CDR3 region has the DNA TGTGCCAGCAGCCTAACCCGGGGTTCGAACACTGAAGCTTTCTTT. Translated, it gives CASSLTRGSNTEAFF.

The chain has TRBV4-1 and TRBJ2-7; 7 bases match TRBD2. This CDR3 has 15 residues. Unmatched junction bases numbered 9, after V lost 0 bases and J lost 7 bases. CDR1 is MGHRA, CDR2 YSYEKL, per germline. CDR3 sequence reads: CASSQERASGGEQYF. CDR3 nucleotides: TGCGCCAGCAGCCAAGAAAGGGCTTCCGGGGGGGAGCAGTACTTC.

The chain is built from TRBV6-5 and TRBJ2-3; 9 nucleotides line up with TRBD2. This CDR3 region has 14 residues. The V gene end was trimmed by 10 bases and the J gene end by 0 bases; junction bases not matched to a gene: 5. Germline assignment: CDR1 MNHEY and CDR2 SVGAGI. Here the CDR3 reads CATRGLASTDTQYF. The CDR3 bases are TGTGCCACGCGGGGACTAGCTAGCACAGATACGCAGTATTTT.

The J gene is TRBJ2-7, the V gene TRBV7-3; D not certain. V was clipped by 4 bases and J by 5 bases, with 18 bases between them. The CDR3 totals 15 residues. CDR1 is SGHTA, CDR2 FQGTGA, per germline. The CDR3 protein is CASSSQPSYYNEQYF. In nucleotides, the CDR3 is TGTGCCAGCAGCTCGCAACCTAGTTACTACAACGAGCAGTACTTC.

V and J are TRBV13 and TRBJ2-7, with D uncertain. The germline CDR1 and CDR2 sequences are PRHDT and FYEKMQ (reference sequence). Deletions cut 1 base from V and 6 bases from J, with 10 bases between. CDR3 length: 13 amino acids. The CDR3 protein is CASSLENSREQYF. In DNA form, the CDR3 reads TGTGCCAGCAGCTTAGAGAACTCACGCGAGCAGTACTTC.

This sequence joins TRBV7-9 and TRBJ2-6; D call uncertain. Germline V gene sequence: CDR1 SEHNR, CDR2 FQNEAQ (reference sequence). The CDR3 totals 15 residues. V was trimmed by 2 bases and J by 2 bases, leaving 7 bases between them. The CDR3 nucleotides are TGTGCCAGCAGCTTAAATTCAGCTGGGGCCAACGTCCTGACTTTC. Encoded protein: CASSLNSAGANVLTF.